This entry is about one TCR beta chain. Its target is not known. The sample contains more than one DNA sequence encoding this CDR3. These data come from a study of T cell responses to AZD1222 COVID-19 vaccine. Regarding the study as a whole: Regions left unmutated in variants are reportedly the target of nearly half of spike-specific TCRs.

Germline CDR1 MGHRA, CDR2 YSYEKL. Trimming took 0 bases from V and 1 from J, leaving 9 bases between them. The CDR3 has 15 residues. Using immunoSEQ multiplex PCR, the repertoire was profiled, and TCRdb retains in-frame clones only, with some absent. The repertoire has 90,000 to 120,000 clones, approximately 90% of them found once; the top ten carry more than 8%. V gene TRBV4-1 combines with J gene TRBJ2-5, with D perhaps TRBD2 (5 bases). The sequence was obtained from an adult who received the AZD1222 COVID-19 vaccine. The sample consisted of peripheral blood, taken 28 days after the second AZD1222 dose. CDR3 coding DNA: TGCGCCAGCAGCCAAGATCGGGGAACCCAAGAGACCCAGTACTTC. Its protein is CASSQDRGTQETQYF.